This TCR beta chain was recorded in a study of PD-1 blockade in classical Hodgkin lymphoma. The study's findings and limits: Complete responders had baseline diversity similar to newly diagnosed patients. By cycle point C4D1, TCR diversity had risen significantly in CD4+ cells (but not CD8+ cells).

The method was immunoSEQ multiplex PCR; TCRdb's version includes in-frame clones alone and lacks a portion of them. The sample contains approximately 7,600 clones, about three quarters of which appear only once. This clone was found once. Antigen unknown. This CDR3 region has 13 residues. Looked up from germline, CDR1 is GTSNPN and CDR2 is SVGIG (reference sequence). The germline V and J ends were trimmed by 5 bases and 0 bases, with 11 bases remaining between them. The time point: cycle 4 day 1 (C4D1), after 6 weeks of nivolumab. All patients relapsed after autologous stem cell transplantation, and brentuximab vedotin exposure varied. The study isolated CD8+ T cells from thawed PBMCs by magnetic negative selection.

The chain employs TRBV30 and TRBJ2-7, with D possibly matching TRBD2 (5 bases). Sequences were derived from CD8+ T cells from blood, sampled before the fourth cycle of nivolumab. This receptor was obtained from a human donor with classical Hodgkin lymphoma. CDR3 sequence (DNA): TGTGCCTGGTCGCCGGGAAACTCCTACGAGCAGTACTTC. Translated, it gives CAWSPGNSYEQYF.